This passage covers 2 T cell receptor beta chains from one sample sequenced in a study of blood T cell repertoires in COVID-19. Data came from immunoSEQ multiplex PCR; TCRdb stores just in-frame clones and leaves some out. This sample has around 25,000 clones, with under 85% found just once. The sequenced sample consisted of peripheral blood. All receptors derive from a man in his 70s with acute or convalescent COVID-19.

The chain couples TRBV19 to TRBJ2-3; 7 positions agree with TRBD2. J gave up 8 bases and V 2 bases, and 16 bases lay outside the gene matches. CDR1 LNHDA and CDR2 SQIVND come from the germline V gene (reference sequence). The CDR3 runs to 17 residues. CDR3 sequence reads: CASSIRVVAGSGGTQYF. The CDR3 DNA reads as TGTGCCAGTAGTATACGGGTTGTGGCAGGGTCGGGAGGTACGCAGTATTTT. The entire variable domain, with the rest obtained from reference TRBV19 and TRBJ2-3, is as follows: DGGITQSPKYLFRKEGQNVTLSCEQNLNHDAMYWYRQDPGQGLRLIYYSQIVNDFQKGDIAEGYSVSREKKESFPLTVTSAQKNPTAFYLCASSIRVVAGSGGTQYFGPGTRLTVL.

The rearrangement links TRBV28 to TRBJ2-7; 7 nucleotides agree with TRBD2. The CDR3 sequence is 15 residues long. Germline assignment: CDR1 MDHEN and CDR2 SYDVKM. V trimming: 3 bases; J trimming: 5 bases; junction bases outside the gene matches: 10. The CDR3 DNA follows: TGTGCCAGCAGTTTTGCCGGCGGGGGTGGCCACGAGCAGTACTTC. This sequence encodes CASSFAGGGGHEQYF. Supplemented by reference TRBV28 and TRBJ2-7, the full variable domain reads DVKVTQSSRYLVKRTGEKVFLECVQDMDHENMFWYRQDPGLGLRLIYFSYDVKMKEKGDIPEGYSVSREKKERFSLILESASTNQTSMYLCASSFAGGGGHEQYFGPGTRLTVT.